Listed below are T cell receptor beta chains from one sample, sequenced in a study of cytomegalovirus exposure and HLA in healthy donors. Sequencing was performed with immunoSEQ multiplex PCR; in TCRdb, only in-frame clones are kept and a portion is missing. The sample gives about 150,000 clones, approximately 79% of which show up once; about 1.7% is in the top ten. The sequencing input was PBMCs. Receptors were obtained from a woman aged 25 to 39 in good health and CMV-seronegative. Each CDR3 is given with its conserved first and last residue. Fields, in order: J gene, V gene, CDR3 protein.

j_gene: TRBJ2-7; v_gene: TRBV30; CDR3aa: CAWAGATYEQYF
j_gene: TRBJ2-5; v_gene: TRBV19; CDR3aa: CASSMGDSLLQETQYF
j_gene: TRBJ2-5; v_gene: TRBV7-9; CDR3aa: CASSLSGGGIQETQYF
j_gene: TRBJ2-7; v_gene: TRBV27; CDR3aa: CASSLSWGGDEQYF
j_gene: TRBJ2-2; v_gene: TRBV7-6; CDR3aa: CASSPTRTVGELFF
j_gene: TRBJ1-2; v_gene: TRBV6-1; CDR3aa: CASSYGGTF
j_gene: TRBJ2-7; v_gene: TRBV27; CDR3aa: CASSFGQGIGEQYF
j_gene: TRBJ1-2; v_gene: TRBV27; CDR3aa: CASSSATGGYTF
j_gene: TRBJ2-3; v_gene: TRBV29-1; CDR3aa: CSAGIGGPDTQYF
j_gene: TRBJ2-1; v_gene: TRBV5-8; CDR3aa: CASSLFESSYNEQFF
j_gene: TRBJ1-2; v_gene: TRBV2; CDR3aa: CASNVRDRGFGYTF
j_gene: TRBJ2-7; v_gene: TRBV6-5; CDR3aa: CASSALVGQGYEQYF
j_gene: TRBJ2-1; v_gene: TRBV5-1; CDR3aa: CASSFGVSGGAYNEQFF
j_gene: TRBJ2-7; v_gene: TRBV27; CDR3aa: CASRPDRGPYEQYF
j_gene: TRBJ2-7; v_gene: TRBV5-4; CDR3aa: CASSSSFSGGLYEQYF
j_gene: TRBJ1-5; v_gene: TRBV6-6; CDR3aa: CASRQTDRGQNQPQHF
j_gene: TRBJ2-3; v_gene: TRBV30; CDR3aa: CAWSTSMALDTQYF
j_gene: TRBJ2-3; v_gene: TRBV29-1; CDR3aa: CSVARTGTYTDTQYF
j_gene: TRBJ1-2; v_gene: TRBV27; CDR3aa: CASSLSSGGYGYTF
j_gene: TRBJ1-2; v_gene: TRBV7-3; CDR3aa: CASSSDRGLGYTF
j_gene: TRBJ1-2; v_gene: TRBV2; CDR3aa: CASRGQGAGSGGYTF
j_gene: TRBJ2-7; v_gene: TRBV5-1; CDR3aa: CASSSESLATYEQYF
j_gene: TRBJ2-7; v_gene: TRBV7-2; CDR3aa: CASSVGQGYEQYF
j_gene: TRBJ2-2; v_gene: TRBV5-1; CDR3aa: CASSLKGETGELFF
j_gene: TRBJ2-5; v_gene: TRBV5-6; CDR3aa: CASSFSARGLGWETQYF
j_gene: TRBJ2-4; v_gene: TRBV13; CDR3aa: CASSLQGAKNIQYF
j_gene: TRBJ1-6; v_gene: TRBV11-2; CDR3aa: CASSSLWEGYNSPLHF
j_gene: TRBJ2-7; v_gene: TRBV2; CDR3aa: CASSEPRISYEQYF